This note documents a single T cell receptor beta chain sequence. These data originate in a study of shared clonotypes between healthy human individuals. Germline V lookup: CDR1 LNHNV, CDR2 YYDKDF (reference sequence). The CDR3 contains 17 residues. Deletions cut 1 base from V and 4 bases from J, with 18 bases between. A split of CD4+ cells into CD45RA+ naive and CD45RA-negative memory subsets was performed. Each sorted subset replicate got 200 ng genomic DNA, tens of thousands of genomes. Repertoires were generated with immunoSEQ multiplex PCR, while TCRdb's copy carries only in-frame clones and drops some. Of around 2.5 million clones listed, approximately 93% were seen once; the top ten hold 0.36%.

The receptor was derived from a young man in good health. Some clones in this sample may be carry-over from other donors' samples. The chain employs TRBV15 and TRBJ2-3, with D perhaps matching TRBD1 (6 bases). The sequenced sample was naive CD4+ T cells from PBMCs. Subset in this sample: CD45RA+ positively selected. DNA for the CDR3: TGTGCCACCAGCAGAGCCTTTTCCAGGGGTCGGGCAGATACGCAGTATTTT. It is translated as CATSRAFSRGRADTQYF.